These 8 T cell receptor beta chains originate from one sample sequenced in a study of blood T cell repertoires in COVID-19. Clones were sequenced by immunoSEQ multiplex PCR, and TCRdb holds only the in-frame ones, with some missing. Here the sample spans some 390,000 clones, more than 70% being singletons. The material sequenced was peripheral blood. Every receptor here comes from a woman in her fifties or sixties with COVID-19, enrolled during active disease.

The genes are TRBV5-6 and TRBJ1-1, with 7 nucleotides matching TRBD1. The CDR3 extends over 14 amino acids. Trimming cost V 3 bases and J 1 base; bases outside gene matches: 3. Germline assignment: CDR1 SGHDT and CDR2 YYEEEE. The CDR3 DNA reads TGTGCCAGCAGCTCGAGGACAGGGAACACTGAAGCTTTCTTT. It specifies CASSSRTGNTEAFF.

The count of this clone is one. The chain has TRBV6-5 and TRBJ1-2; D not certain. With 0 bases removed from V and 8 bases from J, the gap between germline ends came to 16 bases. This CDR3 is built from 15 residues. CDR1 MNHEY and CDR2 SVGAGI come from the germline V gene. The CDR3 here is CASSYSNAPTSGYTF. The DNA of the CDR3 is TGTGCCAGCAGTTACTCGAATGCTCCCACTAGCGGCTACACCTTC.

The chain carries TRBV5-1 and TRBJ1-4; a possible D gene is TRBD1 (6 bases). CDR1 SGHRS and CDR2 YFSETQ come from the germline V gene. With 7 bases removed from V and 5 bases from J, the gap between germline ends came to 15 bases. The CDR3 is 14 residues long. CDR3 sequence: CASGEGDTNEKLFF. The CDR3 DNA sequence: TGCGCCAGCGGCGAGGGGGACACAAATGAAAAACTGTTTTTT.

The rearrangement joins TRBV12-2 to TRBJ2-7; the table's D gene call, TRBD1, was not cross checked with the DNA. TRBV12-2 is designated a pseudogene. The CDR3 length is 15 residues. The CDR3 sequence: CASRLPGQLTYEQYF. In nucleotides, the CDR3 is TGTGCAAGTCGCCTCCCGGGACAGCTGACCTACGAGCAGTACTTC.

CDR3 region: CASSPGADEKLFF. Written as DNA, the CDR3 is TGTGCCAGCTCACCAGGGGCCGATGAAAAACTGTTTTTT. This chain links TRBV18 with TRBJ1-4; D may be TRBD1 (5 bases). CDR1 KGHSH and CDR2 LQKENI come from the germline V gene. Trimming cost V 2 bases and J 6 bases, with 7 bases left between them. CDR3 length equals 13 residues.

V usage is TRBV3-1 (or the pseudogene TRBV3-2) and J usage is TRBJ1-1, with D tentatively TRBD1 (6 bases). The CDR3 length is 12 residues. Germline V gives CDR1 LGHDT, CDR2 YNNKEL (reference sequence). V lost 4 bases and J 11 bases, leaving 14 bases between the germline ends. CDR3 amino acids: CASSRTGSVAFF. In nucleotides, the CDR3 is TGTGCCAGCAGCCGCACAGGGTCGGTGGCTTTCTTT.

V is TRBV19 and J is TRBJ2-1, with D possibly TRBD1 on 5 matching bases. Trimming shortened V by 2 bases and J by 6 bases, and 11 bases separated the two germline ends. The CDR3 is made up of 14 amino acids. CDR1 and CDR2 from the germline V gene are LNHDA and SQIVND (reference sequence). CDR3 in DNA: TGTGCCAGTAGTATACTAAGCAGGGTCAATGAGCAGTTCTTC. Its translation is CASSILSRVNEQFF.

The chain combines TRBV28 with TRBJ1-2; no firm D call. Germline V gives CDR1 MDHEN, CDR2 SYDVKM. Trimming pared 3 bases from V and 0 bases from J, leaving 8 bases between. This CDR3 has 14 amino acids. DNA of the CDR3: TGTGCCAGCAGTTTGAGTTTAGCTAACTATGGCTACACCTTC. Translation: CASSLSLANYGYTF.